This record concerns one T cell receptor beta chain sequence. The authors extracted RNA and reverse transcribed it into cDNA as the sequencing template. TCRdb's table, derived via immunoSEQ multiplex PCR, lists solely in-frame clones and lacks some. In the table there are 100,000 to 150,000 clones, approximately 49% of which are singletons. The CDR3 is 13 residues long. Germline V lookup: CDR1 MNHNS, CDR2 SASEGT. Trimming shortened V by 2 bases and J by 6 bases, and 9 bases separated the two germline ends. These data come from a study of CD8+ T cells in alopecia areata. This TCR was recovered from a human donor with alopecia areata. The J gene is TRBJ2-3, the V gene TRBV6-1; D is ambiguous. The specimen was CD8+ T cells sorted from blood, collected at week 0. CDR3 sequence: CASSETLGDTQYF. CDR3 sequence (DNA): TGTGCCAGCAGTGAAACCCTTGGGGATACGCAGTATTTT.